These 23 T cell receptor beta chains share one sample of origin, sequenced in a study of cytomegalovirus exposure and HLA in healthy donors. The PCR had 60 Vbeta and 13 Jbeta primers. This table comes from immunoSEQ multiplex PCR, and its TCRdb copy is limited to in-frame clones, with some not included. Here the sample spans about 76,000 clones, just under 80% being singletons. The sample was PBMCs. These receptors were collected from a woman in her thirties or forties in good health and CMV-seropositive.

The V and J genes are TRBV18 and TRBJ1-2; 8 nucleotides match TRBD1. Trimming at V came to 2 bases and at J to 13 bases, leaving 6 bases not matched to a gene. CDR1 is KGHSH, CDR2 LQKENI, per germline. CDR3 length: 12 amino acids. Here the CDR3 reads CASSPTDRDVTF. The DNA of the CDR3 is TGTGCCAGCTCACCAACGGACAGGGACGTCACCTTC. Supplemented by reference TRBV18 and TRBJ1-2, the full variable domain reads NAGVMQNPRHLVRRRGQEARLRCSPMKGHSHVYWYRQLPEEGLKFMVYLQKENIIDESGMPKERFSAEFPKEGPSILRIQQVVRGDSAAYFCASSPTDRDVTFGSGTRLTVV.

The chain joins TRBV10-3 to TRBJ1-5, with D possibly TRBD1 on 5 matching bases. V dropped 0 bases and J dropped 6 bases, with 18 bases sitting between them. The CDR3 runs to 17 residues. The germline V gene has CDR1 ENHRY and CDR2 SYGVKD. CDR3 region: CAISESRVGGRGQPQHF. CDR3 in DNA: TGTGCCATCAGTGAGTCGAGGGTCGGGGGTAGGGGTCAGCCCCAGCATTTT.

The chain employs TRBV28 and TRBJ1-2; 12 bases map to TRBD1. The CDR3 length is 15 residues. Germline-derived CDR1 and CDR2 are MDHEN and SYDVKM. V gave up 6 bases and J gave up 4 bases; unmatched junction bases: 6. This CDR3 reads CASSWDRGRIYGYTF. The CDR3 nucleotides read TGTGCCAGCAGCTGGGACAGGGGGCGAATCTATGGCTACACCTTC.

The V call is TRBV27, the J call TRBJ2-1; D possibly corresponds to TRBD1 (6 bases). V lost 3 bases and J 14 bases, leaving 11 bases between the germline ends. Germline CDR1 is MNHEY and CDR2 is SMNVEV (reference sequence). The CDR3 length is 11 residues. The CDR3 here is CASSFSGVEFF. CDR3 bases: TGTGCCAGCAGTTTTTCAGGGGTTGAGTTCTTC.

This clone has only a few counts. The gene calls are TRBV7-2 and TRBJ1-4; D gene unclear. The ends were cut back, 1 base at V and 5 bases at J, with 11 bases in the middle. The CDR3 runs 15 residues. The germline V gene encodes CDR1 SGHTA and CDR2 FQGNSA. As DNA, the CDR3 is TGTGCCAGCAGCTTAGGAATCGGAGGGAATGAAAAACTGTTTTTT. It encodes CASSLGIGGNEKLFF.

V gene TRBV6-6 combines with J gene TRBJ2-3; D might be TRBD1 (5 bases). V shed 0 bases and J shed 4 bases, with 8 bases lying between them. Germline values: CDR1 MNHNY, CDR2 SVGAGI (reference sequence). The length of the CDR3 is 14 residues. CDR3 in DNA: TGTGCCAGCAGTTACTCATCCAGGGCAGATACGCAGTATTTT. Amino acids: CASSYSSRADTQYF.

V is TRBV28 and J is TRBJ2-5; D unclear. The J call may be incorrect, as the DNA end agrees better with TRBJ2-7. This CDR3 has 11 residues. The germline V gene has CDR1 MDHEN and CDR2 SYDVKM. CDR3 sequence reads: CASSEIYEQYF. The CDR3 DNA follows: TGTGCCAGCAGTGAGATTTACGAGCAGTACTTC.

J is TRBJ2-1 and V is TRBV11-2, with D tentatively TRBD2 (7 bases). The V end was cut by 4 bases, the J end by 9 bases, with 13 bases between. Germline loops: CDR1 SGHAT, CDR2 FQNNGV. The CDR3 sequence is 13 residues long. The CDR3 DNA reads TGTGCCAGCAGCTACAACAGGGAGGGTGAGCAGTTCTTC. It specifies CASSYNREGEQFF.

CDR3 DNA sequence: TGTGCCTGGAGTGTACTGGGCAGGGGTGCGTACTATGGCTACACCTTC. Amino acids: CAWSVLGRGAYYGYTF. This chain joins TRBV30 and TRBJ1-2; a possible D gene is TRBD1 (6 bases). The ends were cut back, 0 bases at V and 3 bases at J, with 17 bases in the middle. CDR3 length: 16 residues. Germline V gene sequence: CDR1 GTSNPN, CDR2 SVGIG (reference sequence).

The chain combines TRBV5-1 with TRBJ1-3; TRBD1 aligns across 8 bases. CDR1 SGHRS and CDR2 YFSETQ come from the germline V gene. The trim removed 4 bases at V and 4 bases at J, leaving 4 bases unmatched. The CDR3 length is 14 residues. This CDR3 reads CASSTGGGGNTIYF. In DNA, the CDR3 is TGCGCCAGCAGCACAGGGGGAGGAGGAAACACCATATATTTT.

The CDR3 nucleotides are TGTGCCAGCAGTCCCCAAGCAGGTTCACCCCTCCACTTT. It yields the protein CASSPQAGSPLHF. The rearrangement uses TRBV6-4 and TRBJ1-6; D unclear. Trimming took off 5 bases at V and 9 bases at J, with 11 bases between the two ends. The CDR3 sequence is 13 residues long. Germline loops: CDR1 MRHNA, CDR2 SNTAGT.

CDR3 protein: CATKSTGTVSYEQYF. CDR3 sequence (DNA): TGTGCCACCAAATCTACCGGGACTGTATCCTACGAGCAGTACTTC. This chain joins TRBV28 and TRBJ2-5; D possibly corresponds to TRBD2 (6 bases). The J call may not be correct, given that the DNA end is closer to TRBJ2-7. The CDR3 totals 15 residues. Germline V lookup: CDR1 MDHEN, CDR2 SYDVKM.

This sequence joins TRBV6-4 and TRBJ1-1; TRBD1 is a possible D gene (5 bases). The V end lost 5 bases, the J end lost 1 base, and 17 bases lay between the germline ends. CDR1 is MRHNA and CDR2 is SNTAGT in the germline V gene. The CDR3 loop spans 16 amino acids. As DNA, the CDR3 is TGTGCCAGCAGTACCCTTAGGACACCACCGAACACTGAAGCTTTCTTT. Encoded protein: CASSTLRTPPNTEAFF.

The chain is built from TRBV28 and TRBJ2-3; D is perhaps TRBD2 (5 bases). CDR3 size: 16 residues. CDR1 is MDHEN and CDR2 is SYDVKM in the germline V gene. Trimming took 5 bases from V and 0 from J, leaving 15 bases between them. The DNA for the CDR3 is TGTGCCAGCAGTCCCTTGAGGGTCGGGAGCACAGATACGCAGTATTTT. The encoded protein is CASSPLRVGSTDTQYF.

This clone has a single count. This sequence joins TRBV27 and TRBJ1-4, with a tentative D call TRBD1 (5 bases). V lost 3 bases, J lost 8 bases, and 13 bases lay in between. The CDR3 is 14 amino acids. CDR1 MNHEY and CDR2 SMNVEV come from the germline V gene (reference sequence). CDR3 sequence reads: CASSFLGGGEKLFF. The DNA for the CDR3 is TGTGCCAGCAGTTTTTTGGGGGGTGGCGAAAAACTGTTTTTT.

The J gene is TRBJ2-2, the V gene TRBV11-2, with 15 bases that match TRBD2. This CDR3 region has 17 residues. Germline CDR1 reads SGHAT; CDR2 reads FQNNGV. J gave up 5 bases and V 5 bases, and 6 bases lay outside the gene matches. Here the CDR3 DNA reads TGTGCCAGCAGCCTAGGTGGACTAGCGGGGGGGACCGGGGAGCTGTTTTTT. The encoded protein is CASSLGGLAGGTGELFF.

The chain is built from TRBV9 and TRBJ1-6; 9 nucleotides line up with TRBD1. Trimming cost V 1 base and J 3 bases; bases outside gene matches: 5. This CDR3 has 17 residues. In germline, CDR1 is SGDLS, CDR2 YYNGEE. This chain's CDR3 is CASSVTTGGDYNSPLHF. The CDR3 nucleotides read TGTGCCAGCAGCGTAACGACAGGGGGTGACTATAATTCACCCCTCCACTTT.

About this clone: The junction and the germline gene differ at one end; a read error may be behind it. This chain joins TRBV11-2 and TRBJ2-7, with D tentatively TRBD1 (5 bases). Germline-derived CDR1 and CDR2 are SGHAT and FQNNGV. The length of the CDR3 is 14 residues. The CDR3 nucleotides are TGTGCCAGCAGCTTAGGTCCAGGGTCCTACGAGCAGCACTTC. It encodes CASSLGPGSYEQHF.

The V gene is TRBV4-2, the J gene TRBJ2-3; 7 bases agree with TRBD2. Germline CDR1 is LGHNA and CDR2 is YNFKEQ. V gave up 3 bases and J gave up 10 bases; unmatched junction bases: 10. The CDR3 contains 14 residues. The CDR3 region is CASSQEGTTAAQYF. The CDR3, as DNA: TGTGCCAGCAGCCAGGAGGGGACTACCGCTGCGCAGTATTTT.

The CDR3, as DNA: TGTGCCAGCAGTCTCAGGACATCCGAGGGGGATGAGCAGTTCTTC. The encoded protein is CASSLRTSEGDEQFF. The gene calls are TRBV14 and TRBJ2-1, with D possibly matching TRBD1 (6 bases). Germline V gene data show CDR1 as SGHDN and CDR2 as FVKESK. Trimming removed 6 bases from V and 8 bases from J, with 20 bases in between. The CDR3 contains 15 residues.

This rearrangement joins TRBV7-6 to TRBJ1-1, with D perhaps matching TRBD1 (5 bases). The CDR3 contains 16 residues. CDR1 is SGHVS, CDR2 FNYEAQ, per germline. Trimming pared 1 base from V and 1 base from J, leaving 13 bases between. CDR3 sequence reads: CASSLGVGGGNTEAFF. The DNA for the CDR3 is TGTGCCAGCAGCTTAGGGGTCGGGGGAGGGAACACTGAAGCTTTCTTT.

V gene TRBV4-3 combines with J gene TRBJ1-2, with no clear D. The CDR3 is 13 amino acids. V lost 4 bases to trimming and J lost 3 bases, with 9 bases between them. Per germline, CDR1 LGHNA and CDR2 YSLEER. CDR3 sequence reads: CASSPERDYGYTF. In DNA form, the CDR3 reads TGCGCCAGCAGCCCGGAGAGGGACTATGGCTACACCTTC.

The chain combines TRBV19 with TRBJ2-1; maybe TRBD2 (6 bases). Germline V gene data show CDR1 as LNHDA and CDR2 as SQIVND (reference sequence). This CDR3 comprises 14 residues. Between the trimmed V and J ends, which lost 7 bases and 2 bases, there was a span of 12 bases. CDR3 protein: CASMGGAAYNEQFF. The CDR3 DNA follows: TGTGCCAGTATGGGCGGGGCTGCCTACAATGAGCAGTTCTTC.